Each of the 29 T cell receptor beta chains below was sequenced from the same sample in a study of blood T cell repertoires in COVID-19. Libraries were prepared by immunoSEQ multiplex PCR; TCRdb keeps only in-frame clonotypes and omits some of them. The sample yields about 160,000 clones, 88% seen once. The sequenced material came from PBMCs or T cells enriched from blood (not recorded which). The source of these receptors is a woman aged 50 to 60 who had recovered from COVID-19.

This rearrangement joins TRBV7-3 to TRBJ1-3; D might be TRBD1 (5 bases). This CDR3 is 14 amino acids long. Trimming left V 4 bases short and J 1 base short, with 8 bases between. Germline V gene data show CDR1 as SGHTA and CDR2 as FQGTGA. CDR3 residues: CASSSQGSGNTIYF. As DNA, the CDR3 is TGTGCCAGCAGCTCCCAGGGTTCTGGAAACACCATATATTTT.

J is TRBJ1-3 and V is TRBV5-5; 7 nucleotides match TRBD1. The junction had 7 bases not matched to a gene; V was cut back by 4 bases and J by 0 bases. CDR3 length: 16 amino acids. Germline V gene lookup returns CDR1 SGHKS and CDR2 YYEKEE (reference sequence). The CDR3 nucleotides read TGTGCCAGCAGCCCCAGGGGGATATACTCTGGAAACACCATATATTTT. Protein sequence: CASSPRGIYSGNTIYF.

This rearrangement joins TRBV19 to TRBJ1-5; 9 bases align to TRBD1. The CDR3 is 16 amino acids. The V gene's germline CDR1 is LNHDA and CDR2 SQIVND (reference sequence). Trimming took 6 bases from V and 4 from J; bases not matched to a gene: 10. The CDR3 is CASSSGQGRSNQPQHF. The CDR3 DNA follows: TGTGCCAGTAGCAGCGGACAGGGGCGATCAAATCAGCCCCAGCATTTT.

The chain links TRBV5-1 to TRBJ1-1, with D unresolved. This CDR3 contains 14 residues. The V end was cut by 0 bases, the J end by 3 bases, with 9 bases between. The germline gives CDR1 SGHRS, CDR2 YFSETQ. The CDR3 region is CASSLAPEYTEAFF. CDR3 nucleotide sequence: TGCGCCAGCAGCTTGGCTCCGGAGTACACTGAAGCTTTCTTT.

The chain uses TRBV12-5 and TRBJ1-3, with unresolved D. V lost 4 bases and J lost 0, with 16 bases in between. The germline CDR1 and CDR2 sequences are LGHNT and FRNRAP. This CDR3 contains 17 residues. The CDR3 region is CASGSPTHRSSGNTIYF. CDR3 nucleotides: TGTGCTAGTGGTTCCCCGACGCATCGGAGCTCTGGAAACACCATATATTTT.

The V and J genes are TRBV2 and TRBJ2-3; D unclear. Trimming took off 9 bases at V and 3 bases at J, with 13 bases between the two ends. The CDR3 contains 13 residues. Germline CDR1 SNHLY, CDR2 FYNNEI. The CDR3 DNA reads as TGTGCCAGTCGGGTGCATGATACAGATACGCAGTATTTT. Encoded protein: CASRVHDTDTQYF.

In its sample, this clone was seen once. V is TRBV5-1 and J is TRBJ2-1; TRBD1 might be the D (6 bases). This CDR3 has 15 residues. Between the trimmed V and J ends, which lost 5 bases and 0 bases, there was a span of 12 bases. The germline V gene encodes CDR1 SGHRS and CDR2 YFSETQ. The CDR3 sequence is CASSMGAGSYNEQFF. The CDR3 region has the DNA TGCGCCAGCAGTATGGGGGCTGGCTCCTACAATGAGCAGTTCTTC.

The chain recombines TRBV5-6 with TRBJ1-6; 9 nucleotides match TRBD1. V gave up 4 bases and J gave up 9 bases; unmatched junction bases: 8. This CDR3 is 15 amino acids long. Germline CDR1 SGHDT, CDR2 YYEEEE. The CDR3 protein is CASSVGQGNFSPLHF. The CDR3 DNA follows: TGTGCCAGCAGCGTTGGACAGGGGAATTTTTCACCCCTCCACTTT.

The chain links TRBV6-2 or TRBV6-3 to TRBJ2-5; 15 bases match TRBD2. Trimming at V came to 4 bases and at J to 4 bases, leaving 1 base not matched to a gene. The CDR3 has 15 amino acids. Germline V gene sequence: CDR1 MNHEY, CDR2 SVGEGT. Here the CDR3 DNA reads TGTGCCAGCAGTTGGACTAGCGGGGGGGCAGAGACCCAGTACTTC. The encoded protein is CASSWTSGGAETQYF.

The V and J genes are TRBV19 and TRBJ1-1; 8 nucleotides align to TRBD1. J gave up 0 bases and V 10 bases, and 10 bases lay outside the gene matches. In germline, CDR1 is LNHDA, CDR2 SQIVND (reference sequence). There are 15 residues in the CDR3. CDR3: CATETGGALNTEAFF. As DNA, the CDR3 is TGTGCCACGGAAACAGGGGGAGCTTTGAACACTGAAGCTTTCTTT. Combining the CDR3 with reference TRBV19 and TRBJ1-1 gives the whole variable domain DGGITQSPKYLFRKEGQNVTLSCEQNLNHDAMYWYRQDPGQGLRLIYYSQIVNDFQKGDIAEGYSVSREKKESFPLTVTSAQKNPTAFYLCATETGGALNTEAFFGQGTRLTVV.

The chain links TRBV5-6 to TRBJ2-2, with D perhaps matching TRBD2 (7 bases). Looked up from germline, CDR1 is SGHDT and CDR2 is YYEEEE. The CDR3 sequence is 16 residues long. V was clipped by 0 bases and J by 4 bases, with 13 bases between them. The DNA for the CDR3 is TGTGCCAGCAGCTTGGCAGGGGCGGGGGCCACCGGGGAGCTGTTTTTT. Its protein product is CASSLAGAGATGELFF.

The V gene is TRBV21-1, the J gene TRBJ1-1; the table's D call, TRBD1, has no DNA check behind it. TRBV21-1 is given as a pseudogene. This CDR3 is built from 18 residues. Here the CDR3 reads CASSKAGTVGTVNTEAFF. The CDR3 coding sequence is TGTGCCAGCAGCAAAGCCGGGACAGTGGGTACGGTGAACACTGAAGCTTTCTTT.

This clone has just one count. CDR3 in DNA: TGTGCCAGCACCCGGCAGGGAAGGTCTGGGGCCAACGTCCTGACTTTC. Its protein is CASTRQGRSGANVLTF. The gene calls are TRBV27 and TRBJ2-6, with D possibly being TRBD1 (5 bases). The CDR3 totals 16 residues. Per germline, CDR1 MNHEY and CDR2 SMNVEV (reference sequence). V lost 7 bases to trimming and J lost 1 base, with 14 bases between them.

The CDR3 coding sequence is TGTGCCAGTACCATAGGGGCGGGGTTATACAATGAGCAGTTCTTC. It specifies CASTIGAGLYNEQFF. The chain has TRBV19 and TRBJ2-1, with D perhaps matching TRBD2 (6 bases). Germline-derived CDR1 and CDR2 are LNHDA and SQIVND (reference sequence). The CDR3 contains 15 residues. Trimming took 7 bases from V and 4 from J, leaving 17 bases between them.

The V call is TRBV5-1, the J call TRBJ2-3, with no clear D. The CDR3 runs 14 residues. CDR1 and CDR2 from the germline V gene are SGHRS and YFSETQ. V was shortened by 6 bases and J by 0 bases, with 11 bases between the two germline ends. CDR3 protein: CASISQTSTDTQYF. In nucleotides, the CDR3 is TGCGCCAGCATCTCCCAGACTAGCACAGATACGCAGTATTTT.

The chain carries TRBV5-3 and TRBJ1-5; the D is unclear. Being an ORF, TRBV5-3 has a function that is uncertain. The CDR3 totals 17 residues. The V and J ends lost 1 base and 4 bases respectively, with 18 bases between them. As DNA, the CDR3 is TGTGCCAGAAGCTTGAGGAACAACGGACGGACTAATCAGCCCCAGCATTTT. This encodes CARSLRNNGRTNQPQHF.

This chain connects TRBV27 to TRBJ1-2, with TRBD1 matching 7 bases. The CDR3 has 15 amino acids. With V trimmed by 6 bases and J by 4 bases, 11 bases remained unmatched. CDR1 MNHEY and CDR2 SMNVEV come from the germline V gene (reference sequence). CDR3 in amino acids: CASRAIRDSLYGYTF. CDR3 DNA sequence: TGTGCCAGCAGGGCGATTAGGGACAGCCTCTATGGCTACACCTTC.

The chain uses TRBV10-3 and TRBJ1-1, with 11 bases matching TRBD1. Germline-derived CDR1 and CDR2 are ENHRY and SYGVKD. The CDR3 extends over 15 amino acids. J gave up 4 bases and V 6 bases, and 7 bases lay outside the gene matches. The CDR3 here is CAIRGQGVGGTEAFF. For the CDR3, the DNA is TGTGCCATCAGGGGACAGGGGGTTGGGGGCACTGAAGCTTTCTTT.

J is TRBJ2-3 and V is TRBV7-3, with 10 bases identical to TRBD2. With V trimmed by 0 bases and J by 6 bases, 9 bases remained unmatched. The germline V gene has CDR1 SGHTA and CDR2 FQGTGA. This CDR3 is built from 17 residues. The chain's CDR3 is CASSLTGAGGPVDTQYF. The CDR3 DNA reads as TGTGCCAGCAGCTTAACCGGAGCGGGGGGGCCGGTTGATACGCAGTATTTT.

The chain links TRBV7-8 to TRBJ2-7, with D perhaps matching TRBD1 (6 bases). V was clipped by 0 bases and J by 4 bases, with 13 bases between them. The CDR3 has 15 amino acids. Looked up from germline, CDR1 is SGHVS and CDR2 is FQNEAQ. The CDR3 here is CASSLARDTGYEQYF. The CDR3 DNA sequence: TGTGCCAGCAGCTTAGCCAGGGACACCGGGTACGAGCAGTACTTC.

The CDR3 loop reads CASSPDRVGYTF. The CDR3 nucleotides read TGTGCCAGTAGCCCCGACAGGGTTGGCTACACCTTC. The chain couples TRBV19 to TRBJ1-2, with 7 positions matching TRBD1. With V trimmed by 6 bases and J by 7 bases, 5 bases remained unmatched. The germline CDR1 and CDR2 sequences are LNHDA and SQIVND (reference sequence). The CDR3 is 12 amino acids.

V usage is TRBV5-1 and J usage is TRBJ1-2; D gene uncertain. The CDR3 is made up of 13 amino acids. Per the germline V gene, CDR1 is SGHRS and CDR2 is YFSETQ. Between the trimmed V and J ends, which lost 0 bases and 4 bases, there was a span of 7 bases. This CDR3 reads CASSLDNAYGYTF. CDR3 coding DNA: TGCGCCAGCAGCTTGGACAACGCCTATGGCTACACCTTC.

This clone has just one count. The CDR3 region has the DNA TGTGCCAGCAGTTCACAGGGGGCCACTGAAGCTTTCTTT. Translated: CASSSQGATEAFF. The chain uses TRBV7-2 and TRBJ1-1, with 9 bases matching TRBD1. CDR1 and CDR2 (germline): SGHTA, FQGNSA. The CDR3 is 13 amino acids. Trimming cost V 6 bases and J 4 bases; bases outside gene matches: 3.

This chain links TRBV7-5 with TRBJ1-5; the table's D call, TRBD1, has no DNA check behind it. TRBV7-5 is noted as a pseudogene. CDR3 length: 17 residues. The CDR3 loop is CARSQPAAGTGNQPQHF. The CDR3 region has the DNA TGTGCCAGAAGCCAGCCCGCGGCCGGGACAGGGAATCAGCCCCAGCATTTT.

This chain uses TRBV2 with TRBJ1-2; a possible D gene is TRBD1 (5 bases). Trimming cost V 4 bases and J 7 bases, with 10 bases left between them. The CDR3 extends over 12 amino acids. Per germline, CDR1 SNHLY and CDR2 FYNNEI. CDR3 sequence (DNA): TGTGCCAGCAGTGGGGGGGGTTCTGGCTACACCTTC. It specifies CASSGGGSGYTF.

V and J are TRBV5-6 and TRBJ1-4, with a weak D call TRBD1 (6 bases). V gave up 5 bases and J gave up 6 bases, with 14 bases separating them. CDR3 length equals 14 residues. CDR1 and CDR2 (germline): SGHDT, YYEEEE. The CDR3: CASRKTGRDEKLFF. The CDR3 DNA sequence: TGTGCCAGCAGAAAAACAGGGAGGGATGAAAAACTGTTTTTT. The full variable domain, rest sourced from reference TRBV5-6 and TRBJ1-4, is DAGVTQSPTHLIKTRGQQVTLRCSPKSGHDTVSWYQQALGQGPQFIFQYYEEEERQRGNFPDRFSGHQFPNYSSELNVNALLLGDSALYLCASRKTGRDEKLFFGSGTQLSVL.

The chain is built from TRBV4-3 and TRBJ2-3; TRBD2 might be the D (6 bases). The CDR3 runs 14 residues. Germline CDR1 is LGHNA and CDR2 is YSLEER. V gave up 3 bases and J gave up 6 bases, with 13 bases separating them. The CDR3 DNA reads TGCGCCAGCAGCCACAGGGCGGGGCAGGATACGCAGTATTTT. Protein: CASSHRAGQDTQYF.

The chain employs TRBV7-8 and TRBJ2-5; weak D call: TRBD2 (6 bases). The CDR3 spans 12 residues. Germline V gives CDR1 SGHVS, CDR2 FQNEAQ. V was pared by 7 bases and J by 7 bases, with 13 bases between. The CDR3 DNA sequence: TGTGCCAGCAATAAGAGGAGGGGGACCCAGTACTTC. It is translated as CASNKRRGTQYF.

Concerning this clone itself: One end of the junction fails to match germline, which may point to a read error. The chain has TRBV11-2 and TRBJ1-2; D is uncertain. The CDR3 covers 15 residues. The germline CDR1 and CDR2 sequences are SGHAT and FQNNGV. The CDR3: CASSNPWQVGIRTFF. In DNA form, the CDR3 reads TGTGCCAGCAGCAACCCCTGGCAGGTCGGCATACGCACCTTCTTC.